This T cell receptor (beta chain) was profiled in a study of beta chain features in type 1 diabetes. Study results and limitations: There was no resolution here of whether HLA type influences TCRB rearrangement. Moderate but significant shortening of TCRB CDR3s was recorded in all four CD4+ subsets from Type 1 diabetes patients. Patients with type 1 diabetes showed fewer VDJ junction insertions and more deletions.

In the case of this clone: Its specificity is not known.

Expressed TCRB transcripts were sequenced, since all the RNA that had been isolated was reverse transcribed. Sequenced by immunoSEQ multiplex PCR; TCRdb stores in-frame clones only, minus some. The sample comprises around 280,000 clones, about 15% of which are singletons, and 0.015% to 0.017% rests with the top ten. Specimen: naive CD4+ T cells from blood. The sequence was collected from a man younger than 35 with type 1 diabetes.

The CDR3 DNA is TGTGCCAGCAGGTCAGGTAATTACGAGCAGTACTTC. Amino acids: CASRSGNYEQYF. This chain connects TRBV2 to TRBJ2-7; no reliable D call. This CDR3 region has 12 residues. The germline gives CDR1 SNHLY, CDR2 FYNNEI. The germline V and J ends were trimmed by 6 bases and 4 bases, with 10 bases remaining between them. Full variable domain (missing parts from reference TRBV2 and TRBJ2-7): EPEVTQTPSHQVTQMGQEVILRCVPISNHLYFYWYRQILGQKVEFLVSFYNNEISEKSEIFDDQFSVERPDGSNFTLKIRSTKLEDSAMYFCASRSGNYEQYFGPGTRLTVT.